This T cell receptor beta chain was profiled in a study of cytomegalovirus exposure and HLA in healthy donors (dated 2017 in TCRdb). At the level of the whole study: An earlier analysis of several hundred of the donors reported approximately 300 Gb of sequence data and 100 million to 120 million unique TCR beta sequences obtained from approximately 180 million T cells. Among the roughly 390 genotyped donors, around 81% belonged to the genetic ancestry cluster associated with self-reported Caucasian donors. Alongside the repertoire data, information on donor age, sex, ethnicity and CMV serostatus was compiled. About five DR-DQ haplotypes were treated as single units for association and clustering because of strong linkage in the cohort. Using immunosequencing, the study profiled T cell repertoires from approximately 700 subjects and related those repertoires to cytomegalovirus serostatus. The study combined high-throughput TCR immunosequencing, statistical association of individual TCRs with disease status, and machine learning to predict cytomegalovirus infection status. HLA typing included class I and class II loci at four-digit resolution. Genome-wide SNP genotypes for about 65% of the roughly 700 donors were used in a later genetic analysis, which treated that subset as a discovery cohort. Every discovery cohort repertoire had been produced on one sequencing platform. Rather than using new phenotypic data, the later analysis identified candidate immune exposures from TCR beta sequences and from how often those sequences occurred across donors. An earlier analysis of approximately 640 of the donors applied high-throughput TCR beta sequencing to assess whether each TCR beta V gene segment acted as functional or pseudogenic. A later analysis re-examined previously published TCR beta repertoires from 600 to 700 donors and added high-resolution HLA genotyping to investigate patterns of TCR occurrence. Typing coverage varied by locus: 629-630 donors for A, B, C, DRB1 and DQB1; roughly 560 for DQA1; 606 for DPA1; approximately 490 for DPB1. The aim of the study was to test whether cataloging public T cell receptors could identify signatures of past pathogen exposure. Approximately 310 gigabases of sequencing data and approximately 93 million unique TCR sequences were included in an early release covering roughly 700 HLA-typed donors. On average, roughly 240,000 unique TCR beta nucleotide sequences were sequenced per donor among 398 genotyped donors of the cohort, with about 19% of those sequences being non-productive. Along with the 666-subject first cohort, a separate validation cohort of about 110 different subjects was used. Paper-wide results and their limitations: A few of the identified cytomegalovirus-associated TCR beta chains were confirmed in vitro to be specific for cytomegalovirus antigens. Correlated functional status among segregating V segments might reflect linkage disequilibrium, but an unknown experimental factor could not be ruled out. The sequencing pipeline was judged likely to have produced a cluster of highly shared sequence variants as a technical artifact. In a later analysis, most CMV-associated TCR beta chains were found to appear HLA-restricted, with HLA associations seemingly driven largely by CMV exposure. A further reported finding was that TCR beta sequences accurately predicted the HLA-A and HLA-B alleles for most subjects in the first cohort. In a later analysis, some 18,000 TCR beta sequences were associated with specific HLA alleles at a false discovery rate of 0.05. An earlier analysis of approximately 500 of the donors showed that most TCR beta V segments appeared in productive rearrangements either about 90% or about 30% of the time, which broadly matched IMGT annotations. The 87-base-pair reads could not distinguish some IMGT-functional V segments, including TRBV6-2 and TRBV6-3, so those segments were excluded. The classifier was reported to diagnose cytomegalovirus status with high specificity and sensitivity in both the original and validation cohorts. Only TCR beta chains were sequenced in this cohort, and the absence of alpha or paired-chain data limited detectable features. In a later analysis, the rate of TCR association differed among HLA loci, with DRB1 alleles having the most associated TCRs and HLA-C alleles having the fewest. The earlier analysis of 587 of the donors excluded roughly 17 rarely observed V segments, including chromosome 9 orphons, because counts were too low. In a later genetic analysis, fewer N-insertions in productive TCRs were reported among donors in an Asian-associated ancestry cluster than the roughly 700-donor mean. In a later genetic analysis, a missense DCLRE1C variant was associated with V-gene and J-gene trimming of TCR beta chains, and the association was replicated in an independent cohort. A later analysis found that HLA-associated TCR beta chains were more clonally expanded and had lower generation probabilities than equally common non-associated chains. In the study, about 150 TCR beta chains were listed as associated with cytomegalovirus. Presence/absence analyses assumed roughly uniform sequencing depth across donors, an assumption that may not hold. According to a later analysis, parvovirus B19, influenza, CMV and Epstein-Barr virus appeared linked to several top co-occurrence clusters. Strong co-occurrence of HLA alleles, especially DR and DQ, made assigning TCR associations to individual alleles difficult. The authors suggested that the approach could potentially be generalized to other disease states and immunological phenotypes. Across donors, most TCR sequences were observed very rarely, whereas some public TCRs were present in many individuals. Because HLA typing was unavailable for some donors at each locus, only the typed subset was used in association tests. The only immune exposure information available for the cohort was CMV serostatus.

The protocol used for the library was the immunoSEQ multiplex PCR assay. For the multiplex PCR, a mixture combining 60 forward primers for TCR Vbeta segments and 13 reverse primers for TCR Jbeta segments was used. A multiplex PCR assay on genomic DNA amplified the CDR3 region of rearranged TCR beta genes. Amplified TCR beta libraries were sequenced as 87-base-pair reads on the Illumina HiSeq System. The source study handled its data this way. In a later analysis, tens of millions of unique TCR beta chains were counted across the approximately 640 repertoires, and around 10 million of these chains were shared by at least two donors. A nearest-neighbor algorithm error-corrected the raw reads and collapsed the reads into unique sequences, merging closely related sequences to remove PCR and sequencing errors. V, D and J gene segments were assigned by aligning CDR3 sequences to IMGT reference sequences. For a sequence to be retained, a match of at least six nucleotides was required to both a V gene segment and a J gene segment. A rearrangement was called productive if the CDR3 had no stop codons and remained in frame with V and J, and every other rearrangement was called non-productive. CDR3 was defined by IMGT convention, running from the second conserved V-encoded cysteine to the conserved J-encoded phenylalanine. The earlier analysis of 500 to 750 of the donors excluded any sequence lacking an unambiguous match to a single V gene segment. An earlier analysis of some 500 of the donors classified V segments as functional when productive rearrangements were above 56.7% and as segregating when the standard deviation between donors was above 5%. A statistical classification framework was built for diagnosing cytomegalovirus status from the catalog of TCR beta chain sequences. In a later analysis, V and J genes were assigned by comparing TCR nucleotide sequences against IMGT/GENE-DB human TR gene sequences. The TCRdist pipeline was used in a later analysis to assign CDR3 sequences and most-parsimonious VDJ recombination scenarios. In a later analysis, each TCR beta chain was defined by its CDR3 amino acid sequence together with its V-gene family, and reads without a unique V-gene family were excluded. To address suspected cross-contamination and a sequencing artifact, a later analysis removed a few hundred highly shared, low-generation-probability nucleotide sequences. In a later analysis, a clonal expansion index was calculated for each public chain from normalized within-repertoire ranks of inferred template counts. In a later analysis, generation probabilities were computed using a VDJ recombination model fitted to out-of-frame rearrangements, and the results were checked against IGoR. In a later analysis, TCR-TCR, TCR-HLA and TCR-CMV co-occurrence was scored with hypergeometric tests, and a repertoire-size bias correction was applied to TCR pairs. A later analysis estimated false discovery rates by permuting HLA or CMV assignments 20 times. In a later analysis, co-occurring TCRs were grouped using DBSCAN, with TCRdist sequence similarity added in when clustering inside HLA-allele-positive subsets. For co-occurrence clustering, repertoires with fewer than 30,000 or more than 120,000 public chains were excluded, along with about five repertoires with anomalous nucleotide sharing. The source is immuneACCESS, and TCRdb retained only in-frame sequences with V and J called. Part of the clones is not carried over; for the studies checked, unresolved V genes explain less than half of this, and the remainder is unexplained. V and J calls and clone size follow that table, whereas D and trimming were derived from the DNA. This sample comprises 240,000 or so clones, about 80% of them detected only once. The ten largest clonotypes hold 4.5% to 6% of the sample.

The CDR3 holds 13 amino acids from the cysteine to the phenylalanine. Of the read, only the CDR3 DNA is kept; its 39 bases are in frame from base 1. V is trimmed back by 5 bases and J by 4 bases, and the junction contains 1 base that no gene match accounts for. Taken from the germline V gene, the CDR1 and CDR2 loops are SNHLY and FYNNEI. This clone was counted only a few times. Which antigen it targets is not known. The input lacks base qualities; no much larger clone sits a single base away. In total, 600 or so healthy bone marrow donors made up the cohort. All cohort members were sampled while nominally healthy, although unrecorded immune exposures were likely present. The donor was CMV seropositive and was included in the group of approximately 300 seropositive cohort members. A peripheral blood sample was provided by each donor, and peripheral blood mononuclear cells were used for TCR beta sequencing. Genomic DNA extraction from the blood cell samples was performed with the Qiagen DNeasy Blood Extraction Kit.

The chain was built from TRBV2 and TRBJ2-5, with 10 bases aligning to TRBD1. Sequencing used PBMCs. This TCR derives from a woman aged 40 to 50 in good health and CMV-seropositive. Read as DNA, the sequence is TGTGCCAGCAGTCGGGACAGGGGAGAGACCCAGTACTTC. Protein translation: CASSRDRGETQYF.